These 4 T cell receptor beta chains originate from one sample sequenced in a study of T cells in Graves' hyperthyroidism and ophthalmopathy. TCR beta CDR3 regions were amplified from RNA transcripts. RT-PCR in the first round (using the HTBI primer set) targeted the TCR CDR3. Each CDR3 protein gets one entry after TCRdb re-called the multiplex PCR reads with MiXCR. The sample includes 250,000 to 300,000 distinct CDR3 sequences, 10% to 15% of them seen just once. The sample taken for sequencing was blood. The receptors come from a woman aged 30 to 39 with Graves' hyperthyroidism that later progressed to Graves' ophthalmopathy.

The sample holds a few counts of this clonotype. CDR3 amino acids: CASSRSSAQGNEQYF. The CDR3 DNA follows: TGCGCCAGCAGCCGTAGCTCCGCTCAGGGAAACGAGCAGTACTTC. The chain employs TRBV4-3 and TRBJ2-7, with D maybe TRBD1 (5 bases). The CDR3 has 15 residues. V lost 4 bases and J lost 5, with 18 bases in between. From germline, CDR1 is LGHNA and CDR2 YSLEER.

This clonotype was seen ten or more times. V is TRBV24-1 and J is TRBJ2-7; no clear D. CDR1 and CDR2 from the germline V gene are KGHDR and SFDVKD. The CDR3 has 11 amino acids. The ends were cut back, 5 bases at V and 4 bases at J, with 5 bases in the middle. CDR3: CATSGRYEQYF. CDR3 sequence (DNA): TGTGCCACCAGTGGAAGATACGAGCAGTACTTC.

On this clonotype: A much larger clonotype is one base distant, so this may be a read error. This rearrangement joins TRBV6-1 to TRBJ2-3, with a weak D call TRBD1 (6 bases). Looked up from germline, CDR1 is MNHNS and CDR2 is SASEGT. The CDR3 has 14 residues. V was clipped by 11 bases and J by 1 base, with 16 bases between them. CDR3 region: CAPRGGGGTDTQYF. The CDR3 region has the DNA TGTGCCCCCAGGGGCGGCGGCGGCACAGATACGCAGTATTTT.

This clonotype showed up just a few times. This sequence joins TRBV19 and TRBJ1-4; 7 nucleotides align to TRBD1. The CDR3 has 16 amino acids. J was trimmed by 3 bases and V by 6 bases; bases with no gene match: 10. Germline assignment: CDR1 LNHDA and CDR2 SQIVND (reference sequence). The CDR3 spells CASRSTGALSNEKLFF. CDR3 sequence (DNA): TGTGCCAGTAGATCTACAGGGGCGCTATCTAATGAAAAACTGTTTTTT.